Below, 9 T cell receptor beta chains from the same sample are listed, as sequenced in a study of T cells in Graves' hyperthyroidism and ophthalmopathy. TCR beta CDR3 region amplification was performed from RNA transcripts. A first-round RT-PCR of the TCR CDR3 used the HTBI primer set. TCRdb reanalysed the multiplex PCR reads using MiXCR and keeps one entry per CDR3 protein. The table records about 620,000 distinct CDR3 sequences, 15% to 20% of them present only once. The source material was blood. Receptor source: a woman aged 25 to 45 with Graves' hyperthyroidism.

This clonotype has just a few counts. V and J are TRBV29-1 and TRBJ2-3; TRBD2 matches 8 bases. This CDR3 is 14 amino acids long. Germline-derived CDR1 and CDR2 are SQVTM and ANQGSEA. J gave up 7 bases and V 4 bases, and 10 bases lay outside the gene matches. CDR3 nucleotide sequence: TGCAGCGTTGGGATGGGCGGGAGGAGTTATACGCAGTATTTT. It codes for CSVGMGGRSYTQYF.

The sample holds a few counts of this clonotype. This rearrangement joins TRBV7-2 to TRBJ2-5, with D perhaps TRBD2 (6 bases). The V end lost 3 bases, the J end lost 1 base, and 15 bases lay between the germline ends. This CDR3 has 16 residues. Germline V gene data show CDR1 as SGHTA and CDR2 as FQGNSA. This CDR3 is CASSFDGLTFQETQYF. In DNA, the CDR3 is TGTGCCAGCAGCTTCGATGGACTAACATTCCAAGAGACCCAGTACTTC.

The chain carries TRBV20-1 and TRBJ1-5, with D possibly matching TRBD1 (5 bases). V lost 1 base and J lost 4, with 8 bases in between. The CDR3 length is 13 residues. CDR1 is DFQATT, CDR2 SNEGSKA, per germline (reference sequence). The CDR3 nucleotides are TGCAGTGCTAGAGGGACATCGAATCAGCCCCAGCATTTT. This encodes CSARGTSNQPQHF.

There are many counts of this clonotype. The chain couples TRBV29-1 to TRBJ2-3; no firm D call. The germline CDR1 and CDR2 sequences are SQVTM and ANQGSEA. Trimming removed 0 bases at V and 0 bases at J, with 13 bases between. The CDR3 runs 16 residues. CDR3 nucleotide sequence: TGCAGCGTTGAAGATCGGGCGAGTACTAGCACAGATACGCAGTATTTT. Its protein is CSVEDRASTSTDTQYF.

This clonotype turned up a few times. This sequence joins TRBV5-1 and TRBJ1-1; 10 nucleotides match TRBD1. The CDR3 length is 16 residues. From germline, CDR1 is SGHRS and CDR2 YFSETQ. V trimming: 3 bases; J trimming: 1 base; junction bases outside the gene matches: 6. The CDR3 DNA sequence: TGCGCCAGCAGCTCCCGACAGGGGGCATGGAACACTGAAGCTTTCTTT. Its translation: CASSSRQGAWNTEAFF.

Details on this clonotype: A much larger clone sits a single nucleotide away, making a read error possible. The chain joins TRBV5-5 to TRBJ1-1; TRBD1 matches at 10 bases. CDR1 and CDR2 from the germline V gene are SGHKS and YYEKEE (reference sequence). The CDR3 spans 14 residues. V was pared by 3 bases and J by 4 bases, with 3 bases of the junction left unmatched. The CDR3, as DNA: TGTGCCAGCAGCTCCTGGACAGGGGGCACTGAAGCTTTCTTT. It translates to CASSSWTGGTEAFF.

This clonotype was seen a few times. The CDR3 DNA reads as TGCAGTGCTAGAGATGGGAAAAGCAATCAGCCCCAGCATTTT. The encoded protein is CSARDGKSNQPQHF. The J gene is TRBJ1-5, the V gene TRBV20-1; D unresolved. Germline V CDR1 and CDR2: DFQATT, SNEGSKA (reference sequence). CDR3 length equals 14 residues. V was trimmed by 0 bases and J by 1 base, leaving 7 bases between them.

The J gene is TRBJ2-7, the V gene TRBV9, with D perhaps TRBD1 (6 bases). The CDR3 has 15 amino acids. Germline V gives CDR1 SGDLS, CDR2 YYNGEE. The V gene lost 2 bases and the J gene lost 3 bases, with 15 bases spanning the gap. DNA for the CDR3: TGTGCCAGCAGCGTCCGGGACACCCGGAACTACGAGCAGTACTTC. Protein sequence: CASSVRDTRNYEQYF. The full variable domain, with the rest looked up from reference TRBV9 and TRBJ2-7, is DSGVTQTPKHLITATGQRVTLRCSPRSGDLSVYWYQQSLDQGLQFLIQYYNGEERAKGNILERFSAQQFPDLHSELNLSSLELGDSALYFCASSVRDTRNYEQYFGPGTRLTVT.

The chain is built from TRBV7-9 and TRBJ1-5; D is possibly TRBD1 (5 bases). Germline V gene sequence: CDR1 SEHNR, CDR2 FQNEAQ (reference sequence). V was trimmed by 6 bases and J by 2 bases, leaving 8 bases between them. The CDR3 loop spans 13 amino acids. In DNA, the CDR3 is TGTGCCAGCAGGGGGCATGGCAATCAGCCCCAGCATTTT. Encoded protein: CASRGHGNQPQHF.